This T cell receptor (beta chain) is drawn from a study of immune characterization of retroperitoneal liposarcoma. TCRdb reanalysed the PCR reads using MiXCR and keeps one entry per CDR3 protein. The data show about 3,000 distinct CDR3 sequences, with nearly 45% seen just once and around 47% held by the top ten. The TCR comes from a male donor with retroperitoneal liposarcoma. Sequencing was performed on tumor tissue.

The CDR3 sequence is CANSRGGTVNTGELFF. As DNA, the CDR3 is TGTGCCAACAGTCGGGGGGGGACCGTCAACACCGGGGAGCTGTTTTTT. The chain links TRBV7-2 to TRBJ2-2, with 8 nucleotides matching TRBD2. Germline V CDR1 and CDR2: SGHTA, FQGNSA. The CDR3 sequence is 16 residues long. V shed 10 bases and J 2 bases; nucleotides not matched to a gene: 12.